The 32 T cell receptor beta chains in this list originate from one sample, sequenced in a study of blood T cell repertoires in COVID-19. Produced via immunoSEQ multiplex PCR; TCRdb's table is partial and in-frame only. The table records around 220,000 clones, 70% to 85% of them present only once. Material for sequencing was peripheral blood. The receptors were sampled from a woman at least 80 years old with active or convalescent COVID-19.

The count of this clone is one. V and J are TRBV4-2 and TRBJ2-1, with D maybe TRBD1 (5 bases). The CDR3 length is 17 residues. The ends were cut back, 0 bases at V and 5 bases at J, with 17 bases in the middle. The germline gives CDR1 LGHNA, CDR2 YNFKEQ. CDR3 residues: CASSQDSIAVGHNEQFF. CDR3 in DNA: TGTGCCAGCAGCCAAGATAGTATCGCGGTGGGGCACAATGAGCAGTTCTTC.

The chain couples TRBV11-2 to TRBJ2-1; possible D gene TRBD1, 6 bases. Between the trimmed V and J ends, which lost 2 bases and 3 bases, there was a span of 11 bases. The CDR3 extends over 15 amino acids. Germline CDR1 is SGHAT and CDR2 is FQNNGV. CDR3 bases: TGTGCCAGCAGCTTATTCAGGGGAAGCTACAATGAGCAGTTCTTC. Protein product: CASSLFRGSYNEQFF. Full variable domain (remainder filled in from reference TRBV11-2 and TRBJ2-1): EAGVAQSPRYKIIEKRQSVAFWCNPISGHATLYWYQQILGQGPKLLIQFQNNGVVDDSQLPKDRFSAERLKGVDSTLKIQPAKLEDSAVYLCASSLFRGSYNEQFFGPGTRLTVL.

A single count supports this clone. The genes are TRBV7-9 and TRBJ1-3; D gene ambiguous. The CDR3 extends over 13 amino acids. V was shortened by 3 bases and J by 2 bases, with 5 bases between the two germline ends. In germline, CDR1 is SEHNR, CDR2 FQNEAQ (reference sequence). The CDR3 sequence: CASSFDTGNTIYF. CDR3 nucleotide sequence: TGTGCCAGCAGCTTCGACACTGGAAACACCATATATTTT.

The chain links TRBV5-6 to TRBJ2-5, with TRBD1 identical over 7 bases. This CDR3 contains 13 residues. Germline loops: CDR1 SGHDT, CDR2 YYEEEE. After removal of 1 base from V and 5 bases from J, the junction contained 2 bases not matched to a gene. The CDR3 protein is CASSLTGEETQYF. For the CDR3, the DNA is TGTGCCAGCAGCTTGACAGGGGAGGAGACCCAGTACTTC.

V is TRBV5-1 and J is TRBJ2-2, with 7 bases lining up with TRBD2. Looked up from germline, CDR1 is SGHRS and CDR2 is YFSETQ. The CDR3 covers 16 residues. Trimming at V came to 0 bases and at J to 3 bases, leaving 5 bases not matched to a gene. The CDR3 DNA reads as TGCGCCAGCAGCTTGGCCGCGGGAGCTGACACCGGGGAGCTGTTTTTT. Residues: CASSLAAGADTGELFF.

The chain uses TRBV18 and TRBJ1-2; D unresolved. There are 13 residues in the CDR3. Trimming left V 3 bases short and J 7 bases short, with 12 bases between. Germline V gives CDR1 KGHSH, CDR2 LQKENI. CDR3 loop: CASSPRGGGGYTF. The CDR3 DNA reads TGTGCCAGCTCACCGCGGGGAGGAGGTGGCTACACCTTC.

This clone came up once. The rearrangement uses TRBV6-2 or TRBV6-3 and TRBJ1-5; D perhaps matches TRBD1 (5 bases). CDR3 size: 11 residues. The germline V and J ends were trimmed by 5 bases and 8 bases, with 7 bases remaining between them. CDR1 is MNHEY, CDR2 SVGEGT, per germline. The CDR3 nucleotides read TGTGCCAGCAGTACGGGGGAGCCCCAGCATTTT. This codes for CASSTGEPQHF.

This chain connects TRBV21-1 to TRBJ2-2; TRBD1, the D gene given by the table, was not confirmed from the DNA. TRBV21-1 is reported as a pseudogene. The CDR3 runs 19 residues. CDR3 amino acids: CASSKVLPQGGGNTGELFF. CDR3 sequence (DNA): TGTGCCAGCAGCAAAGTCTTACCCCAGGGGGGAGGGAACACCGGGGAGCTGTTTTTT.

The chain links TRBV5-1 to TRBJ1-2; perhaps TRBD1 as D (6 bases). The germline V gene encodes CDR1 SGHRS and CDR2 YFSETQ. V lost 0 bases to trimming and J lost 4 bases, with 10 bases between them. The CDR3 length is 14 residues. Here the CDR3 DNA reads TGCGCCAGCAGCTTGGGACAGGCGGGCTATGGCTACACCTTC. Its protein is CASSLGQAGYGYTF.

This rearrangement joins TRBV6-2 or TRBV6-3 to TRBJ1-1; no firm D call. The V gene's germline CDR1 is MNHEY and CDR2 SVGEGT. The CDR3 spans 13 residues. V was trimmed by 2 bases and J by 5 bases, leaving 9 bases between them. CDR3 in DNA: TGTGCCAGCAGTTACGTCCTGAGGACTGAAGCTTTCTTT. Protein: CASSYVLRTEAFF.

The chain has TRBV5-1 and TRBJ2-1; D may be TRBD2 (5 bases). CDR1 and CDR2 (germline): SGHRS, YFSETQ. The CDR3 runs 17 residues. The V and J ends lost 0 bases and 3 bases respectively, with 16 bases between them. CDR3 nucleotide sequence: TGCGCCAGCAGCTTGGAATCGCTCGAGGCGGGCTACAATGAGCAGTTCTTC. Translating it yields CASSLESLEAGYNEQFF.

The chain employs TRBV19 and TRBJ1-5; 7 bases agree with TRBD1. Germline V gene lookup returns CDR1 LNHDA and CDR2 SQIVND (reference sequence). This CDR3 is 14 amino acids long. V lost 5 bases, J lost 5 bases, and 6 bases stayed unmatched. CDR3 sequence: CASSQTGLDQPQHF. The CDR3 nucleotides are TGTGCCAGTAGTCAGACAGGGCTGGATCAGCCCCAGCATTTT.

For the CDR3, the DNA is TGCAGTGCTCCCGACTATGGCTACACCTTC. It encodes CSAPDYGYTF. The rearrangement uses TRBV20-1 and TRBJ1-2, with D uncertain. V was pared by 5 bases and J by 3 bases, with 4 bases between. The CDR3 spans 10 residues. In germline, CDR1 is DFQATT, CDR2 SNEGSKA (reference sequence).

The rearrangement joins TRBV27 to TRBJ1-5; a weak D match, TRBD1 (6 bases). CDR1 and CDR2 from the germline V gene are MNHEY and SMNVEV (reference sequence). CDR3 length: 13 amino acids. The V gene lost 6 bases and the J gene lost 4 bases, with 10 bases spanning the gap. The CDR3 sequence: CASSPDRNQPQHF. Written as DNA, the CDR3 is TGTGCCAGCAGCCCTGACAGGAATCAGCCCCAGCATTTT.

The chain links TRBV15 to TRBJ1-4, with a tentative D call TRBD1 (6 bases). The germline V gene has CDR1 LNHNV and CDR2 YYDKDF (reference sequence). V was trimmed by 0 bases and J by 7 bases, leaving 6 bases between them. This CDR3 region has 13 residues. The CDR3 loop is CATSRDRGEKLFF. CDR3 nucleotides: TGTGCCACCAGCAGAGACAGGGGTGAAAAACTGTTTTTT.

This chain joins TRBV5-1 and TRBJ2-7; 9 bases map to TRBD2. Germline loops: CDR1 SGHRS, CDR2 YFSETQ. CDR3 length: 16 amino acids. V dropped 2 bases and J dropped 2; count of bases not matched to a gene: 8. The DNA for the CDR3 is TGCGCCAGCAGCTTTGAAGCGGGGGGTATTCCCTACGAGCAGTACTTC. Protein: CASSFEAGGIPYEQYF.

The gene calls are TRBV28 and TRBJ2-3, with TRBD1 identical over 7 bases. V lost 2 bases, J lost 4 bases, and 6 bases stayed unmatched. The CDR3 sequence is 15 residues long. The germline V gene has CDR1 MDHEN and CDR2 SYDVKM. In DNA form, the CDR3 reads TGTGCCAGCAGTTTAGGGAAGCAGGGGGCAGATACGCAGTATTTT. This gives the protein CASSLGKQGADTQYF.

This chain uses TRBV30 with TRBJ1-1, with D perhaps TRBD1 (5 bases). CDR1 is GTSNPN and CDR2 is SVGIG in the germline V gene (reference sequence). The CDR3 totals 15 residues. Trimming stripped 5 bases from V and 0 bases from J, with 16 bases between. CDR3 amino acids: CAWGPYGGMNTEAFF. As DNA, the CDR3 is TGTGCCTGGGGCCCCTACGGGGGAATGAACACTGAAGCTTTCTTT.

J is TRBJ2-5 and V is TRBV6-1; no reliable D call. Germline V gene sequence: CDR1 MNHNS, CDR2 SASEGT. Trimming removed 3 bases from V and 7 bases from J, with 15 bases in between. The CDR3 consists of 14 residues. The CDR3 region has the DNA TGTGCCAGCAGTGACCACCCAGAGCCGGGGACCCAGTACTTC. It translates to CASSDHPEPGTQYF.

The chain carries TRBV3-1 (or the pseudogene TRBV3-2) and TRBJ1-1; the D gene is possibly TRBD1 (5 bases). V was shortened by 4 bases and J by 5 bases, with 17 bases between the two germline ends. This CDR3 is built from 15 residues. Germline V gives CDR1 LGHDT, CDR2 YNNKEL (reference sequence). CDR3 sequence (DNA): TGTGCCAGCAGCCCTCAAGGGGCGAGGTCGACTGAAGCTTTCTTT. Its protein product is CASSPQGARSTEAFF.

The rearrangement uses TRBV9 and TRBJ2-2, with D perhaps matching TRBD1 (5 bases). Trimming left V 7 bases short and J 2 bases short, with 18 bases between. CDR3 length: 16 amino acids. Germline V gene sequence: CDR1 SGDLS, CDR2 YYNGEE. The CDR3, as DNA: TGTGCCAGCGTCGTTCCAGGGATCGAAAACACCGGGGAGCTGTTTTTT. This gives the protein CASVVPGIENTGELFF.

The CDR3 nucleotides are TGTGCCAGCAGCTCGCAGGGAAATAGCAATCAGCCCCAGCATTTT. Amino acids: CASSSQGNSNQPQHF. The rearrangement joins TRBV5-6 to TRBJ1-5; possible D gene TRBD1, 5 bases. The germline V gene has CDR1 SGHDT and CDR2 YYEEEE. The CDR3 contains 15 residues. Trimming took 3 bases from V and 0 from J, leaving 10 bases between them.

V usage is TRBV6-1 and J usage is TRBJ1-2, with unresolved D. Germline assignment: CDR1 MNHNS and CDR2 SASEGT. The CDR3 loop spans 14 amino acids. V was trimmed by 2 bases and J by 5 bases, leaving 12 bases between them. Here the CDR3 DNA reads TGTGCCAGCAGTGAATCTTACAGTGGGTATGGCTACACCTTC. It is translated as CASSESYSGYGYTF.

This sequence joins TRBV24-1 and TRBJ1-5; 8 nucleotides align to TRBD1. Germline V gene sequence: CDR1 KGHDR, CDR2 SFDVKD. J lost 3 bases, V lost 4 bases, and 10 bases had no gene match. The CDR3 runs to 17 residues. CDR3 coding DNA: TGTGCCACCAGTGACTCGGGACAGGCCGCCTTCAATCAGCCCCAGCATTTT. Amino acids: CATSDSGQAAFNQPQHF.

The J gene is TRBJ1-1, the V gene TRBV5-1; the D is unclear. The length of the CDR3 is 13 residues. Trimming shortened V by 0 bases and J by 7 bases, and 10 bases separated the two germline ends. The germline CDR1 and CDR2 sequences are SGHRS and YFSETQ. The CDR3 DNA reads as TGCGCCAGCAGCTTGGGGGCACAGTATGAAGCTTTCTTT. It codes for CASSLGAQYEAFF.

The CDR3 loop reads CASSVYRGEQYF. The CDR3 nucleotides are TGTGCCAGCAGTGTCTACCGAGGTGAGCAGTACTTC. The chain employs TRBV2 and TRBJ2-7; no clear D gene. CDR3 size: 12 residues. V was cut by 4 bases and J by 7 bases, with 11 bases left in between. Per the germline V gene, CDR1 is SNHLY and CDR2 is FYNNEI.

CDR3 DNA: TGTGCCAGTAGTACCCGGGAAAAAAACTATGGCTACACCTTC. As protein: CASSTREKNYGYTF. The V call is TRBV19, the J call TRBJ1-2; unclear D gene. The CDR3 contains 14 residues. Trimming removed 4 bases from V and 2 bases from J, with 11 bases in between. Germline CDR1 LNHDA, CDR2 SQIVND (reference sequence). Full variable domain (rest looked up from reference TRBV19 and TRBJ1-2): DGGITQSPKYLFRKEGQNVTLSCEQNLNHDAMYWYRQDPGQGLRLIYYSQIVNDFQKGDIAEGYSVSREKKESFPLTVTSAQKNPTAFYLCASSTREKNYGYTFGSGTRLTVV.

This clone was observed once. V and J are TRBV5-1 and TRBJ2-1, with D tentatively TRBD2 (6 bases). The CDR3 has 15 amino acids. V lost 4 bases and J 5 bases, leaving 16 bases between the germline ends. Germline assignment: CDR1 SGHRS and CDR2 YFSETQ. The CDR3 sequence: CASSPGSGGHNEQFF. In DNA form, the CDR3 reads TGCGCCAGCAGCCCCGGGTCCGGGGGACACAATGAGCAGTTCTTC.

The V call is TRBV19, the J call TRBJ1-5; a possible D gene is TRBD1 (6 bases). The germline V gene encodes CDR1 LNHDA and CDR2 SQIVND (reference sequence). This CDR3 spans 16 amino acids. V lost 6 bases to trimming and J lost 0 bases, with 15 bases between them. The CDR3 DNA reads as TGTGCCAGTAGAATACTTAGGGGGAGTAGCAATCAGCCCCAGCATTTT. It translates to CASRILRGSSNQPQHF.

The chain couples TRBV10-3 to TRBJ2-7, with TRBD2 as a possible D gene (5 bases). The CDR3 extends over 16 amino acids. CDR1 is ENHRY, CDR2 SYGVKD, per germline. The V and J ends lost 2 bases and 5 bases respectively, with 19 bases between them. The CDR3 region is CAISEAGLRFTNEQYF. DNA of the CDR3: TGTGCCATCAGTGAGGCGGGCCTGAGGTTCACCAACGAGCAGTACTTC.

This clone was seen just once. The chain has TRBV4-2 and TRBJ1-6, with D possibly TRBD1 on 6 matching bases. Trimming took 0 bases from V and 7 from J, leaving 13 bases between them. This CDR3 contains 16 residues. In germline, CDR1 is LGHNA, CDR2 YNFKEQ. The CDR3 loop is CASSQEMDSSNSPLHF. CDR3 sequence (DNA): TGTGCCAGCAGCCAAGAGATGGACAGCTCGAATTCACCCCTCCACTTT.

In DNA, the CDR3 is TGTGCTAGACAGGGGGAGTATGGAAACACCATATATTTT. Translation gives CARQGEYGNTIYF. The chain links TRBV30 to TRBJ1-3; TRBD1 agrees at 9 bases. The CDR3 extends over 13 amino acids. Germline CDR1 and CDR2: GTSNPN and SVGIG (reference sequence).